Following are 21 T cell receptor beta chains from one sample sequenced in a study of T-cell memory formation after mild COVID-19. TCRdb fed the 5' RACE reads into MiXCR, producing one record per CDR3 protein. The top ten clones hold 20% to 25% of a sample with some 350,000 distinct CDR3 sequences, less than 20% of them seen once. Sequencing used PBMCs or a T cell subset sorted from them (not recorded which). The source is a young man who had mild COVID-19 (a few samples of this study predate the infection). Cell type and time point are not known.

Concerning this clonotype itself: This sequence may be a read error, since a much larger clone differs from it by one base. This chain connects TRBV7-2 to TRBJ1-1, with 10 nucleotides matching TRBD1. From germline, CDR1 is SGHTA and CDR2 FQGNSA. The CDR3 is 14 residues long. With 5 bases clipped from V and 3 bases from J, the junction kept 3 bases outside the gene matches. The CDR3 sequence is CASSPDRGHTEAFF. CDR3 nucleotides: TGTGCCAGCAGCCCCGACAGGGGGCACACTGAAGCTTTCTTT.

As to this clonotype: Compared with germline, one end of the junction differs, possibly owing to a read error. This chain uses TRBV5-1 with TRBJ2-5; TRBD2 aligns across 7 bases. The V gene's germline CDR1 is SGHRS and CDR2 YFSETQ. This CDR3 spans 16 amino acids. CDR3 sequence reads: CASSLVPGGPQGTQYF. DNA for the CDR3: TGCGCCAGCAGCTTGGTCCCGGGGGGTCCACAAGGGACCCAGTACTTC.

This clonotype occurred a few times. The chain employs TRBV2 and TRBJ1-4; 7 bases line up with TRBD1. Germline loops: CDR1 SNHLY, CDR2 FYNNEI. This CDR3 region has 16 residues. The trim removed 7 bases at V and 3 bases at J, leaving 11 bases unmatched. The CDR3 here is CASNGQGVSANEKLFF. CDR3 nucleotides: TGTGCCAGCAATGGGCAGGGGGTATCGGCTAATGAAAAACTGTTTTTT.

This clonotype was counted only a few times. This chain uses TRBV4-1 with TRBJ2-2, with 7 nucleotides matching TRBD1. The CDR3 is made up of 14 amino acids. Germline lookup yields CDR1 MGHRA and CDR2 YSYEKL. J was trimmed by 6 bases and V by 7 bases; bases with no gene match: 8. CDR3: CASTLNRGAGELFF. The CDR3 nucleotides are TGCGCCAGCACCTTGAACAGGGGCGCCGGGGAGCTGTTTTTT.

This rearrangement joins TRBV2 to TRBJ1-1, with a tentative D call TRBD1 (5 bases). Germline CDR1 reads SNHLY; CDR2 reads FYNNEI. The CDR3 length is 15 residues. The ends were cut back, 7 bases at V and 1 base at J, with 16 bases in the middle. The CDR3 protein is CASKKSGGPNTEAFF. The CDR3, as DNA: TGTGCCAGCAAAAAATCGGGGGGACCGAACACTGAAGCTTTCTTT.

In its sample, this clonotype was seen a few times. The chain has TRBV4-3 and TRBJ2-3; 8 bases agree with TRBD2. The junction had 4 bases not matched to a gene; V was cut back by 4 bases and J by 1 base. Germline-derived CDR1 and CDR2 are LGHNA and YSLEER. The CDR3 runs to 15 residues. The CDR3 protein is CASSPAGARTDTQYF. As DNA, the CDR3 is TGCGCCAGCAGCCCAGCGGGGGCGCGCACAGATACGCAGTATTTT.

This sequence joins TRBV7-2 and TRBJ2-7; 9 positions agree with TRBD1. The junction had 2 bases not matched to a gene; V was cut back by 4 bases and J by 1 base. CDR1 and CDR2 from the germline V gene are SGHTA and FQGNSA. CDR3 length: 14 residues. The CDR3 region is CASSWGQGSYEQYV. The CDR3 region has the DNA TGTGCCAGCAGCTGGGGACAGGGATCCTACGAGCAGTACGTC.

This chain connects TRBV5-1 to TRBJ2-5; 9 bases are shared with TRBD1. There are 17 residues in the CDR3. J lost 3 bases, V lost 3 bases, and 12 bases had no gene match. The germline V gene encodes CDR1 SGHRS and CDR2 YFSETQ. CDR3 DNA: TGCGCCAGCAGCTCAGGTCGGGACAGGGCGTTCGAAGAGACCCAGTACTTC. Encoded protein: CASSSGRDRAFEETQYF.

Written as DNA, the CDR3 is TGTGCCAGCAGCGTAGAGGTCAACTCTGGGGCCAACGTCCTGACTTTC. It encodes CASSVEVNSGANVLTF. This chain connects TRBV9 to TRBJ2-6; D is unresolved. CDR1 is SGDLS and CDR2 is YYNGEE in the germline V gene. Trimming took off 0 bases at V and 0 bases at J, with 7 bases between the two ends. This CDR3 is 16 amino acids long.

This clonotype was observed a handful of times. V is TRBV12-3 or TRBV12-4 and J is TRBJ2-5; 9 positions agree with TRBD2. The V segment lost 5 bases and the J segment 6 bases; nucleotides outside the gene matches: 7. The length of the CDR3 is 14 residues. CDR3 nucleotides: TGTGCCAGCAGTAGCAGCGGGGGGCAAAAGACCCAGTACTTC. This encodes CASSSSGGQKTQYF.

The chain couples TRBV4-1 to TRBJ2-1; TRBD2 matches 9 bases. The V gene end was trimmed by 0 bases and the J gene end by 3 bases; junction bases not matched to a gene: 9. The CDR3 sequence is 18 residues long. Germline lookup yields CDR1 MGHRA and CDR2 YSYEKL. CDR3 sequence reads: CASSQDDNAGGHYNEQFF. CDR3 nucleotide sequence: TGCGCCAGCAGCCAAGACGATAATGCGGGGGGGCACTACAATGAGCAGTTCTTC.

This clonotype turned up a few times. The V and J genes are TRBV7-2 and TRBJ1-6; D is perhaps TRBD1 (5 bases). From germline, CDR1 is SGHTA and CDR2 FQGNSA. V shed 4 bases and J shed 8 bases, with 9 bases lying between them. CDR3 size: 13 residues. The DNA of the CDR3 is TGTGCCAGCAGCTCTGAAGGGGATTCACCCCTCCACTTT. Its protein is CASSSEGDSPLHF.

This chain uses TRBV5-1 with TRBJ2-7; 8 bases line up with TRBD1. V was pared by 0 bases and J by 5 bases, with 7 bases of the junction left unmatched. Germline V gives CDR1 SGHRS, CDR2 YFSETQ. The CDR3 is made up of 15 amino acids. CDR3 protein: CASSLGQGSFDEQYF. CDR3 DNA sequence: TGCGCCAGCAGCTTGGGACAGGGGTCGTTCGACGAGCAGTACTTC.

The chain has TRBV4-1 and TRBJ2-3; D remains unclear. The CDR3 has 14 residues. The V gene lost 0 bases and the J gene lost 4 bases, with 8 bases spanning the gap. Germline CDR1 reads MGHRA; CDR2 reads YSYEKL. CDR3 DNA sequence: TGCGCCAGCAGCCAAGACTTCAGCCCAGATACGCAGTATTTT. Protein product: CASSQDFSPDTQYF.

This clonotype was counted at least ten times. The V gene is TRBV4-1, the J gene TRBJ2-3; D gene ambiguous. CDR1 and CDR2 from the germline V gene are MGHRA and YSYEKL. V lost 0 bases and J lost 3, with 13 bases in between. CDR3 length: 16 residues. The CDR3 DNA sequence: TGCGCCAGCAGCCAAGATTCCCCCCCTAGGACAGATACGCAGTATTTT. This gives the protein CASSQDSPPRTDTQYF.

The chain couples TRBV7-9 to TRBJ1-3; no definite D call. V shed 1 base and J shed 7 bases, with 11 bases lying between them. From germline, CDR1 is SEHNR and CDR2 FQNEAQ (reference sequence). The CDR3 extends over 14 amino acids. CDR3 coding DNA: TGTGCCAGCAGCTTAGTACCACCGGGCAACACCATATATTTT. It translates to CASSLVPPGNTIYF.

The CDR3: CASGLTEAGANVLTF. DNA of the CDR3: TGTGCTAGTGGGCTTACAGAGGCTGGGGCCAACGTCCTGACTTTC. This chain uses TRBV12-5 with TRBJ2-6; the D is unclear. V lost 6 bases, J lost 2 bases, and 11 bases lay in between. This CDR3 contains 15 residues. The germline CDR1 and CDR2 sequences are LGHNT and FRNRAP.

V usage is TRBV7-6 and J usage is TRBJ1-1, with D hard to call. Trimming took 6 bases from V and 3 from J, leaving 11 bases between them. Per the germline V gene, CDR1 is SGHVS and CDR2 is FNYEAQ. This CDR3 contains 13 residues. CDR3 nucleotide sequence: TGTGCCAGCAGACAAACCGGGTACACTGAAGCTTTCTTT. Translating gives CASRQTGYTEAFF.

V and J are TRBV7-2 and TRBJ2-1, with 7 bases aligning to TRBD2. Trimming at V came to 6 bases and at J to 3 bases, leaving 17 bases not matched to a gene. The germline gives CDR1 SGHTA, CDR2 FQGNSA. The CDR3 contains 18 residues. The CDR3 nucleotides read TGTGCCAGCAGAATAACCCCGGCCCTCAGCGGGGTCTACAATGAGCAGTTCTTC. Its translation is CASRITPALSGVYNEQFF.

This clonotype was counted many times. J is TRBJ2-2 and V is TRBV12-3 or TRBV12-4, with D unclear. The CDR3 spans 12 residues. Trimming left V 6 bases short and J 8 bases short, with 10 bases between. CDR3: CASSFQAGELFF. In DNA, the CDR3 is TGTGCCAGCAGCTTCCAGGCAGGGGAGCTGTTTTTT.

There are a few counts of this clonotype. The chain links TRBV20-1 to TRBJ1-1, with D hard to call. The germline V and J ends were trimmed by 6 bases and 5 bases, with 19 bases remaining between them. CDR3 length equals 14 residues. Germline V gene data show CDR1 as DFQATT and CDR2 as SNEGSKA (reference sequence). The CDR3 protein is CSAITVGVATEAFF. The CDR3 nucleotides are TGCAGTGCGATCACCGTCGGGGTTGCGACTGAAGCTTTCTTT.